Following are 21 T cell receptor beta chains from one sample sequenced in a study of glioma-infiltrating T cells after dendritic cell vaccination. Here immunoSEQ multiplex PCR was the method, and the copy in TCRdb shows in-frame clones only, minus some. The repertoire includes 85,000 to 100,000 clones, around 84% of them detected once, and more than 8% sits in the top ten. Time point here: after dendritic cell vaccination, including at tumor progression/relapse. Sequenced material: blood, taken after dendritic cell vaccination. The receptors originated from a human donor with glioblastoma.

V usage is TRBV14 and J usage is TRBJ2-1; 7 bases agree with TRBD2. The length of the CDR3 is 14 residues. The V and J ends lost 3 bases and 8 bases, in that order; junction bases with no gene match: 7. Germline values: CDR1 SGHDN, CDR2 FVKESK. The DNA for the CDR3 is TGTGCCAGCAGCCACCAGCGGGAATGGTATGAGCAGTTCTTC. Its translation: CASSHQREWYEQFF.

This clone appeared a single time. The chain carries TRBV7-9 and TRBJ2-7; D unresolved. Germline loops: CDR1 SEHNR, CDR2 FQNEAQ (reference sequence). V was shortened by 3 bases and J by 4 bases, with 7 bases between the two germline ends. The length of the CDR3 is 12 residues. The chain's CDR3 is CASSFERYEQYF. In nucleotides, the CDR3 is TGTGCCAGCAGCTTTGAGAGGTACGAGCAGTACTTC.

The chain is built from TRBV29-1 and TRBJ2-1, with D possibly being TRBD2 (5 bases). Germline V gene lookup returns CDR1 SQVTM and CDR2 ANQGSEA. The CDR3 contains 13 residues. Trimming took 3 bases from V and 7 from J, leaving 13 bases between them. CDR3 nucleotides: TGCAGCGTTGACGGGGAGTGGCCGAATGAGCAGTTCTTC. Translating it yields CSVDGEWPNEQFF.

This clone has only a few counts. The CDR3 DNA sequence: TGTGCCAGCAGACAAGGGTGGGGGGGAGGCTACACCTTC. As protein: CASRQGWGGGYTF. The chain links TRBV11-2 to TRBJ1-2; TRBD1 is a possible D gene (5 bases). Trimming cost V 6 bases and J 8 bases, with 16 bases left between them. CDR3 length equals 13 residues. Germline CDR1 and CDR2: SGHAT and FQNNGV.

The V gene is TRBV9, the J gene TRBJ2-2; a possible D gene is TRBD1 (6 bases). This CDR3 contains 13 residues. The V gene's germline CDR1 is SGDLS and CDR2 YYNGEE. The V end lost 0 bases, the J end lost 8 bases, and 8 bases lay between the germline ends. In DNA, the CDR3 is TGTGCCAGCAGCGTAGTGGGGGCGGGGGAGCTGTTTTTT. This gives the protein CASSVVGAGELFF.

J is TRBJ2-5 and V is TRBV5-1, with D unclear. Germline CDR1 reads SGHRS; CDR2 reads YFSETQ. The CDR3 totals 12 residues. V lost 4 bases and J 1 base, leaving 5 bases between the germline ends. The CDR3 bases are TGCGCCAGCAGCCTCTCCCAAGAGACCCAGTACTTC. Protein sequence: CASSLSQETQYF.

The chain uses TRBV6-4 and TRBJ2-3; the D gene is possibly TRBD2 (6 bases). This CDR3 is built from 14 residues. V was trimmed by 0 bases and J by 4 bases, leaving 8 bases between them. Germline loops: CDR1 MRHNA, CDR2 SNTAGT. The chain's CDR3 is CASSDSREPDTQYF. The CDR3 DNA is TGTGCCAGCAGTGACTCTCGGGAGCCAGATACGCAGTATTTT.

The chain uses TRBV7-2 and TRBJ2-3; D gene uncertain. The CDR3 has 13 amino acids. Trimming cost V 0 bases and J 5 bases, with 6 bases left between them. Germline values: CDR1 SGHTA, CDR2 FQGNSA. The DNA of the CDR3 is TGTGCCAGCAGCTTAGCCCCCTTAGATACGCAGTATTTT. Amino acid sequence: CASSLAPLDTQYF.

In its sample, this clone was seen once. The gene calls are TRBV4-1 and TRBJ1-2; 7 bases are a match to TRBD1. The CDR3 length is 16 residues. The trim removed 4 bases at V and 4 bases at J, leaving 12 bases unmatched. The germline gives CDR1 MGHRA, CDR2 YSYEKL. The CDR3 region is CASSRPGTDRTYGYTF. Written as DNA, the CDR3 is TGCGCCAGCAGCCGACCCGGGACAGACCGTACCTATGGCTACACCTTC.

The chain employs TRBV7-9 and TRBJ1-6; D is unresolved. Looked up from germline, CDR1 is SEHNR and CDR2 is FQNEAQ (reference sequence). CDR3 length: 12 amino acids. The ends were cut back, 8 bases at V and 7 bases at J, with 9 bases in the middle. CDR3 protein: CASQSKNSPLHF. CDR3 DNA: TGTGCCAGCCAAAGCAAAAATTCACCCCTCCACTTT.

The V gene is TRBV6-4, the J gene TRBJ2-2, with TRBD2 as a possible D gene (5 bases). Germline assignment: CDR1 MRHNA and CDR2 SNTAGT. Trimming took off 2 bases at V and 7 bases at J, with 8 bases between the two ends. The CDR3 length is 13 residues. Here the CDR3 DNA reads TGTGCCAGCAGTGACCTCGGGGACGGGGAGCTGTTTTTT. It codes for CASSDLGDGELFF.

J is TRBJ2-7 and V is TRBV7-9, with D possibly TRBD2 on 7 matching bases. Germline CDR1 and CDR2: SEHNR and FQNEAQ (reference sequence). The CDR3 covers 15 residues. V lost 1 base and J 3 bases, leaving 13 bases between the germline ends. DNA of the CDR3: TGTGCCAGCAGCTTAGGTCTCGGGGGGCACTACGAGCAGTACTTC. It specifies CASSLGLGGHYEQYF.

This sequence joins TRBV28 and TRBJ2-1, with D perhaps TRBD2 (5 bases). The CDR3 is made up of 13 amino acids. The V end was cut by 2 bases, the J end by 12 bases, with 14 bases between. The germline V gene encodes CDR1 MDHEN and CDR2 SYDVKM. In DNA, the CDR3 is TGTGCCAGCAGTTTAGCGGGTGGAATTGGGCAGTTCTTC. Its protein product is CASSLAGGIGQFF.

This clone has more than one count but fewer than ten. The chain uses TRBV29-1 and TRBJ2-7; TRBD2 agrees at 9 bases. Germline CDR1 SQVTM, CDR2 ANQGSEA. The CDR3 extends over 13 amino acids. Trimming cost V 5 bases and J 5 bases; bases outside gene matches: 7. The CDR3 here is CSVLSGSRNEQYF. The CDR3 DNA reads as TGCAGCGTTCTTAGCGGGAGTCGCAACGAGCAGTACTTC.

The V call is TRBV5-1, the J call TRBJ2-7; 10 bases match TRBD1. The CDR3 totals 14 residues. The germline gives CDR1 SGHRS, CDR2 YFSETQ. V lost 4 bases, J lost 1 base, and 2 bases stayed unmatched. Here the CDR3 DNA reads TGCGCCAGCAGCCCGGGACAGGGGTCCTACGAGCAGTACTTC. Residues: CASSPGQGSYEQYF.

This chain links TRBV28 with TRBJ1-1, with D uncertain. The CDR3 has 12 amino acids. Germline CDR1 is MDHEN and CDR2 is SYDVKM. Trimming stripped 2 bases from V and 5 bases from J, with 6 bases between. CDR3 sequence reads: CASSLQATEAFF. DNA of the CDR3: TGTGCCAGCAGTTTACAGGCTACTGAAGCTTTCTTT.

The rearrangement links TRBV28 to TRBJ2-7; the match to TRBD1 covers 11 bases. From germline, CDR1 is MDHEN and CDR2 SYDVKM. Trimming removed 1 base from V and 10 bases from J; junction bases left unmatched: 15. The CDR3 loop spans 17 amino acids. The CDR3 loop is CASSLSSGTGGRNDQYF. The CDR3 DNA is TGTGCCAGCAGTTTATCATCCGGGACAGGGGGAAGGAATGATCAGTACTTC.

This chain links TRBV7-2 with TRBJ1-4, with D uncertain. CDR1 is SGHTA, CDR2 FQGNSA, per germline. V dropped 5 bases and J dropped 7 bases, with 14 bases sitting between them. The CDR3 is 14 residues long. The CDR3 coding sequence is TGTGCCAGCAGCCGGAGCCGAACGCCTGAAAAACTGTTTTTT. Its translation is CASSRSRTPEKLFF.

This chain links TRBV21-1 with TRBJ1-3; the D call of TRBD1 is as the table states it, not checked on the DNA. TRBV21-1 is recorded as a pseudogene. CDR3 length equals 19 residues. For the CDR3, the DNA is TGTGCCAGCAGCAAAGGTGTTCTCGGGGACAGCATCTCTGGAAACACCATATATTTT. Protein sequence: CASSKGVLGDSISGNTIYF.

The chain links TRBV6-5 to TRBJ2-7, with a tentative D call TRBD1 (5 bases). Trimming removed 7 bases from V and 1 base from J, with 11 bases in between. This CDR3 is built from 13 residues. In germline, CDR1 is MNHEY, CDR2 SVGAGI. The CDR3 DNA is TGTGCCAGCAATTCTCAGGGTTCCTACGAGCAGTACTTC. This encodes CASNSQGSYEQYF.

V and J are TRBV11-2 and TRBJ1-3; 8 nucleotides agree with TRBD1. After removal of 0 bases from V and 7 bases from J, the junction contained 8 bases not matched to a gene. CDR3 length: 16 amino acids. Germline loops: CDR1 SGHAT, CDR2 FQNNGV. The CDR3 bases are TGTGCCAGCAGCTTAGATCCCAGGGGGCTTGGGAACACCATATATTTT. This encodes CASSLDPRGLGNTIYF.